This TCR beta chain was observed in a study of T cells after yellow fever vaccination. Regarding the study as a whole: After the booster, roughly 96% of CD4 and about 90% of CD8 primary-response clones were re-detected.

Each CDR3 protein gets one entry after TCRdb re-called the 5' RACE reads with MiXCR. The top ten clones hold under 20% of a sample with about 250,000 distinct CDR3 sequences, approximately 3.8% of them seen once. This clonotype was counted ten times or more. Its antigen remains unknown. The CDR3 length is 16 residues. Looked up from germline, CDR1 is DFQATT and CDR2 is SNEGSKA (reference sequence). V lost 2 bases, J lost 2 bases, and 15 bases lay in between. This receptor was taken from a man aged 18 to 30 who received the YFV17D yellow fever vaccine. The starting material was PBMCs, obtained 15 days after the yellow fever booster vaccination. The rearrangement links TRBV20-1 to TRBJ2-2, with D maybe TRBD2 (6 bases). The CDR3 nucleotides read TGCAGTGCTAGAAGCGCCGGGACTCCAAACACCGGGGAGCTGTTTTTT. This encodes CSARSAGTPNTGELFF.